Listed here are 6 T cell receptor beta chains from one sample, sequenced in a study of cytomegalovirus exposure and HLA in healthy donors. PCR employed 60 Vbeta and 13 Jbeta primers. Measured with immunoSEQ multiplex PCR; TCRdb has only the in-frame clones, and not every one. The sample includes 65,000 to 95,000 clones. Sequenced sample: PBMCs. Receptors were obtained from a female donor in good health and CMV-seropositive.

V gene TRBV28 combines with J gene TRBJ2-3, with a possible D match to TRBD2 (6 bases). CDR1 MDHEN and CDR2 SYDVKM come from the germline V gene. The germline V and J ends were trimmed by 5 bases and 0 bases, with 18 bases remaining between them. The CDR3 runs to 17 residues. The CDR3 is CASSPLSGVGSTDTQYF. The DNA of the CDR3 is TGTGCCAGCAGTCCCCTTTCGGGGGTGGGTAGCACAGATACGCAGTATTTT.

The chain uses TRBV6-1 and TRBJ1-4, with TRBD1 as a possible D gene (5 bases). The ends were cut back, 6 bases at V and 8 bases at J, with 19 bases in the middle. The CDR3 runs to 15 residues. Germline-derived CDR1 and CDR2 are MNHNS and SASEGT. Written as DNA, the CDR3 is TGTGCCAGCAGCCCACAACATGGGGCCAGGGAAAAACTGTTTTTT. Its protein is CASSPQHGAREKLFF.

Comments on this clone: An end of the junction does not agree with germline; a read error may underlie this. The DNA for the CDR3 is TGTGCCAGCTCACCATCACGAGGCTATGATTCACCCCTCCACTTT. Amino acid sequence: CASSPSRGYDSPLHF. The chain is built from TRBV18 and TRBJ1-6; D not certain. The CDR3 consists of 15 residues. Germline CDR1 KGHSH, CDR2 LQKENI.

This chain uses TRBV29-1 with TRBJ1-2, with 9 bases that match TRBD1. Losses at the gene ends were 4 bases for V and 4 bases for J; bases not matched to a gene: 10. The CDR3 runs 15 residues. CDR1 is SQVTM, CDR2 ANQGSEA, per germline. CDR3 region: CSVAGQGFGSYGYTF. CDR3 DNA sequence: TGCAGCGTTGCCGGACAGGGGTTTGGTAGCTATGGCTACACCTTC.

The V and J genes are TRBV6-1 and TRBJ1-6; tentatively, D is TRBD1 (6 bases). V dropped 3 bases and J dropped 8 bases, with 11 bases sitting between them. CDR1 is MNHNS and CDR2 is SASEGT in the germline V gene. The length of the CDR3 is 14 residues. The CDR3, as DNA: TGTGCCAGCAGTGATCAAGGGGGATATTCACCCCTCCACTTT. Residues: CASSDQGGYSPLHF.

V is TRBV30 and J is TRBJ2-7; D is unresolved. Germline V gene lookup returns CDR1 GTSNPN and CDR2 SVGIG (reference sequence). Trimming cost V 0 bases and J 3 bases, with 6 bases left between them. The CDR3 sequence is 12 residues long. In DNA, the CDR3 is TGTGCCTGGAGTGTACCTAGCTACGAGCAGTACTTC. Translating gives CAWSVPSYEQYF.